A selection of T cell receptor beta chains follows, all from one sample in a study of breast tumors, draining lymph nodes, adjacent tissues. MiXCR was run by TCRdb on the multiplex PCR reads, yielding one entry per CDR3 protein. This sample yields 150,000 to 200,000 distinct CDR3 sequences, of which 33% are seen a single time; approximately 4.2% belongs to the top ten. Sequenced material: axillary lymph node tissue. The origin of the receptors is a female donor with breast cancer. Some clones in this sample may be carry-over from other donors' samples. The CDR3 runs from the conserved cysteine through the conserved F or W. A D gene is named only where the DNA matches it firmly. Clone size is not always given. Where it is, it says once, few, many or a class for expanded clones.

V	D	size	J	DNA	CDR3
TRBV4-1	TRBD1	many	TRBJ2-7	TGCGCCAGCAGCCGGACAGGGGTGTCGAACGAGCAGTACTTC	CASSRTGVSNEQYF
TRBV19	TRBD1	many	TRBJ2-7	TGTGCCAGTAGTATCCGGGACAGGGGCTACGAGCAGTACTTC	CASSIRDRGYEQYF
TRBV24-1	-	many	TRBJ1-6	TGTGCTCCTCCTACAGGGCCAAGCTCCTATAATTCACCCCTCCACTTT	CAPPTGPSSYNSPLHF
TRBV24-1	TRBD1	many	TRBJ2-1	TGTGCCACCAGCCATGCGACAGGGCACAATGAGCAGTTCTTC	CATSHATGHNEQFF
TRBV7-3	-	many	TRBJ2-5	TGTGCCAGCAGCTCCGATCAGGGAAGCGAGACCCAGTACTTC	CASSSDQGSETQYF
TRBV2	TRBD1	many	TRBJ2-2	TGTGCCAGCAGCCCGCCGGGACAGGCTAACACCGGGGAGCTGTTTTTT	CASSPPGQANTGELFF
TRBV11-2	-	many	TRBJ2-3	TGTGCCAGCAGCTCCAAAGTAAGGAGCACAGATACGCAGTATTTT	CASSSKVRSTDTQYF
TRBV12-3/TRBV12-4	TRBD2	-	TRBJ2-7	TGTGCCAGCAGTCCCGGACTAGCGACGTACTTC	CASSPGLATYF
TRBV19	TRBD1	many	TRBJ2-7	TGTGCCAGTAGTGAACGGACAGGGACGACCTACGAGCAGTACTTC	CASSERTGTTYEQYF
TRBV2	-	-	TRBJ1-1	TGTGCCAGCAGTCAACGGTCCACTGAAGCTTTCTTT	CASSQRSTEAFF
TRBV7-9	TRBD1	-	TRBJ1-1	TGTGCCAGCAGCTTTTCACAAAGGACAGGTTGGACTGAAGCTTTCTTT	CASSFSQRTGWTEAFF
TRBV20-1	TRBD1	many	TRBJ1-2	TGCAGTACGGAACAGGGGAACTATGGCTACACCTTC	CSTEQGNYGYTF
TRBV4-1	-	many	TRBJ2-7	TGCGCCAGCAGCCAATCCGAGGACAACCCGGGGGACGAGCAGTACTTC	CASSQSEDNPGDEQYF